This TCR beta chain appears in the sequencing data of a study of T cell changes during pregnancy in multiple sclerosis. This CDR3 has 15 residues. With 6 bases removed from V and 5 bases from J, the gap between germline ends came to 19 bases. Germline V gene lookup returns CDR1 SEHNR and CDR2 FQNEAQ (reference sequence). Using immunoSEQ multiplex PCR, the repertoire was profiled, and TCRdb retains in-frame clones only, with some absent. The repertoire holds tens of thousands of clones, with 80% to 95% as singletons. Sequencing was performed on CD4+ T cells from peripheral blood mononuclear cells, taken in the third trimester of pregnancy. The chain is built from TRBV7-9 and TRBJ2-5; D is perhaps TRBD2 (6 bases). The TCR sequence derives from a female donor with multiple sclerosis, enrolled in a pregnancy study. CDR3 sequence reads: CASSPIGTLGETQYF. The DNA for the CDR3 is TGTGCCAGCAGTCCAATCGGGACTCTCGGGGAGACCCAGTACTTC.